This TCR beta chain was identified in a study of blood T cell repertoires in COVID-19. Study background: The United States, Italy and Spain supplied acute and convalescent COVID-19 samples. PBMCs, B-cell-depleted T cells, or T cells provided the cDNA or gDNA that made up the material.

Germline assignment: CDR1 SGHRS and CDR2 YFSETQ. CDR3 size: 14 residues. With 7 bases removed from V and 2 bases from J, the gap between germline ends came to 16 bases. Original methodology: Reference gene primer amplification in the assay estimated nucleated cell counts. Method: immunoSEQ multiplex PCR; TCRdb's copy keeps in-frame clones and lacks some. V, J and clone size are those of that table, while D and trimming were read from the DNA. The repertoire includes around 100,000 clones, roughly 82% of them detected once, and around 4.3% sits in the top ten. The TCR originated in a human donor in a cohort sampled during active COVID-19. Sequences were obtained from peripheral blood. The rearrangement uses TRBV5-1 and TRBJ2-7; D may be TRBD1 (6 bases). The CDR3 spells CASRTGQHAYEQYF. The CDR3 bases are TGCGCCAGCCGAACAGGACAGCACGCCTACGAGCAGTACTTC.